Below, 12 T cell receptor beta chains from the same sample are listed, as sequenced in a study of regulatory T cells in long-lasting Graves disease. Arm-PCR with iRepertoire HTBI primers amplified the CDR3 regions for these TCR beta libraries. TCRdb recomputed calls from the multiplex PCR reads with MiXCR, one row per CDR3 protein. Among 540,000 or so distinct CDR3 sequences listed, less than 15% were seen once. As to time point: newly diagnosed GD, antithyroid drugs for less than 3 months. The TCR library was prepared using RNA isolated from PBMCs. This sample also appeared in a second study, on T cells in Graves' hyperthyroidism and ophthalmopathy.

This specimen was peripheral blood mononuclear cells (PBMCs), taken at new diagnosis, from a patient treated with antithyroid drugs. The origin of the receptors is a man between 25 and 39 years old with Graves disease.

This clonotype appeared a few times. The CDR3 DNA reads TGCAGTGCTAATAGCGGATCCCTAACCTACGAGCAGTACTTC. Its translation is CSANSGSLTYEQYF. The chain combines TRBV20-1 with TRBJ2-7; maybe TRBD2 (6 bases). V lost 4 bases, J lost 2 bases, and 15 bases lay in between. In germline, CDR1 is DFQATT, CDR2 SNEGSKA (reference sequence). The CDR3 is made up of 14 amino acids.

The CDR3 nucleotides read TGTGCCAACCATTGCCCCTCTGGGGCCAACGTCCTGACTTTC. Amino acids: CANHCPSGANVLTF. The chain links TRBV6-1 to TRBJ2-6; D remains ambiguous. Germline assignment: CDR1 MNHNS and CDR2 SASEGT. CDR3 length equals 14 residues. V was trimmed by 10 bases and J by 0 bases, leaving 10 bases between them.

In this sample, this clonotype turned up a few times. No DNA is shown, since the ends of the CDR3 on it are uncertain; the CDR3 is the one TCRdb lists. The V and J genes are TRBV6-1 and TRBJ2-1; the table assigns TRBD2, which was not confirmed against the DNA. The germline V gene has CDR1 MNHNS and CDR2 SASEGT. The CDR3 length is 14 residues, termini included. CDR3 residues: CASSGTSGQVEQFF.

This clonotype was seen ten or more times. The chain employs TRBV5-5 and TRBJ1-6, with 9 bases matching TRBD1. V shed 6 bases, J shed 4 bases, and the junction held 5 bases outside the gene matches. The germline V gene has CDR1 SGHKS and CDR2 YYEKEE (reference sequence). The CDR3 is 15 residues long. CDR3 protein: CASIPTGGYNSPLHF. CDR3 nucleotides: TGTGCCAGCATCCCGACAGGGGGATATAATTCACCCCTCCACTTT.

This clonotype showed up just a few times. The chain couples TRBV19 to TRBJ2-7, with 8 bases identical to TRBD1. The V gene end was trimmed by 5 bases and the J gene end by 5 bases; junction bases not matched to a gene: 14. This CDR3 contains 16 residues. Germline V CDR1 and CDR2: LNHDA, SQIVND (reference sequence). Here the CDR3 reads CASSPRGQGRDHEQYF. The DNA of the CDR3 is TGTGCCAGTAGTCCACGCGGACAGGGAAGGGACCACGAGCAGTACTTC.

About this clonotype itself: A much larger clonotype is one base distant, so this may be a read error. The rearrangement joins TRBV27 to TRBJ1-1; the D gene is possibly TRBD1 (5 bases). The CDR3 is 15 residues long. Germline loops: CDR1 MNHEY, CDR2 SMNVEV (reference sequence). CDR3 sequence (DNA): TGTGCCAGCAGTTTTCTGACAAGGGGTAACACTGAAGCTCTCTTT. It yields the protein CASSFLTRGNTEALF.

This clonotype was seen more than once but under ten times. This sequence joins TRBV24-1 and TRBJ2-1, with 7 positions matching TRBD1. Germline V gene data show CDR1 as KGHDR and CDR2 as SFDVKD. CDR3 length equals 18 residues. J gave up 7 bases and V 2 bases, and 16 bases lay outside the gene matches. The DNA for the CDR3 is TGTGCCACCAGTGATTACCGACAGGGAACACGGCTCAGGAATGAGCAGTTCTTC. This gives the protein CATSDYRQGTRLRNEQFF.

V gene TRBV27 combines with J gene TRBJ1-5; D unclear. V shed 8 bases and J shed 3 bases, with 14 bases lying between them. CDR1 and CDR2 (germline): MNHEY, SMNVEV (reference sequence). This CDR3 contains 14 residues. The CDR3 loop reads CASGLEAPNQPQHF. CDR3 bases: TGTGCCAGCGGCTTGGAAGCCCCCAATCAGCCCCAGCATTTT.

The V call is TRBV20-1, the J call TRBJ2-5, with TRBD2 as a possible D gene (5 bases). The CDR3 consists of 13 residues. Germline CDR1 and CDR2: DFQATT and SNEGSKA (reference sequence). The V and J ends lost 3 bases and 3 bases respectively, with 11 bases between them. CDR3 loop: CSARPGLEETQYF. CDR3 in DNA: TGCAGTGCTAGGCCGGGATTGGAAGAGACCCAGTACTTC.

The chain employs TRBV12-3 or TRBV12-4 and TRBJ2-7, with 7 bases matching TRBD2. V was clipped by 6 bases and J by 9 bases; unmatched bases: 23. The CDR3 has 17 amino acids. CDR3 coding DNA: TGTGCCAGCAGCCAAGACAAGGCGGGAGCCGGAATTGGGTGGCAGTACTTC. As protein: CASSQDKAGAGIGWQYF.

This clonotype was detected only a few times. The rearrangement links TRBV27 to TRBJ1-2, with D unresolved. Between the trimmed V and J ends, which lost 3 bases and 11 bases, there was a span of 13 bases. The CDR3 runs 12 residues. Germline V gene lookup returns CDR1 MNHEY and CDR2 SMNVEV (reference sequence). The CDR3 nucleotides are TGTGCCAGCAGTTTGGGAGGAGGGAAGTACACCTTC. This gives the protein CASSLGGGKYTF.

This clonotype has a count of ten or more. This sequence joins TRBV20-1 and TRBJ2-5, with D maybe TRBD1 (5 bases). CDR3 length equals 14 residues. Germline lookup yields CDR1 DFQATT and CDR2 SNEGSKA (reference sequence). V lost 2 bases to trimming and J lost 5 bases, with 15 bases between them. The CDR3 sequence is CSARNPRRGETQYF. The CDR3 nucleotides are TGCAGTGCTAGAAATCCAAGAAGGGGTGAGACCCAGTACTTC.